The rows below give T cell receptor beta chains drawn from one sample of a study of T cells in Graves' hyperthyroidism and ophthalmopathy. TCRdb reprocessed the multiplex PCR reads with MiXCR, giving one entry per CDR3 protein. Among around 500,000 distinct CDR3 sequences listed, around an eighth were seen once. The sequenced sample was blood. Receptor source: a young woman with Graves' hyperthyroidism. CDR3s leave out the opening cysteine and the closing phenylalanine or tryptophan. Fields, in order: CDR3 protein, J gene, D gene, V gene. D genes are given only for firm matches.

cdr3_aa: ASSRSRSYRAGGELF
j_call: TRBJ2-2
d_call: NA
v_call: TRBV14

cdr3_aa: ASSQEVRGTYNEQF
j_call: TRBJ2-1
d_call: NA
v_call: TRBV4-2

cdr3_aa: ASSYSTAETQY
j_call: TRBJ2-5
d_call: NA
v_call: TRBV6-2/TRBV6-3

cdr3_aa: ASTPGGASYEQY
j_call: TRBJ2-7
d_call: NA
v_call: TRBV27

cdr3_aa: ASSSTGTGYTEAF
j_call: TRBJ1-1
d_call: TRBD1
v_call: TRBV11-2

cdr3_aa: ASSLSGSRSTDTQY
j_call: TRBJ2-3
d_call: NA
v_call: TRBV11-2

cdr3_aa: AWSVLGRNYGYT
j_call: TRBJ1-2
d_call: NA
v_call: TRBV30

cdr3_aa: ASSPIPGGASGYT
j_call: TRBJ1-2
d_call: TRBD1
v_call: TRBV27

cdr3_aa: ASSLARAGPHNEQF
j_call: TRBJ2-1
d_call: NA
v_call: TRBV5-1

cdr3_aa: ASSLTGAGSQPQH
j_call: TRBJ1-5
d_call: TRBD1
v_call: TRBV11-2

cdr3_aa: ASSQEVTRGREQY
j_call: TRBJ2-7
d_call: NA
v_call: TRBV4-2

cdr3_aa: ASSIQWSGDSNQPQH
j_call: TRBJ1-5
d_call: NA
v_call: TRBV19

cdr3_aa: ASSRDGTGRLAEAF
j_call: TRBJ1-1
d_call: NA
v_call: TRBV11-2

cdr3_aa: ASSQEGPRAGYGYT
j_call: TRBJ1-2
d_call: NA
v_call: TRBV4-2

cdr3_aa: ASSQRAVSNEKLF
j_call: TRBJ1-4
d_call: NA
v_call: TRBV11-2

cdr3_aa: ASSAPGGAGSQPQH
j_call: TRBJ1-5
d_call: NA
v_call: TRBV2